The 22 T cell receptor beta chains reported below all come from one sample, sequenced in a study of identical twins' blood T cells. Via MiXCR, TCRdb re-called the 5' RACE reads, giving one row per CDR3 protein. The table lists fewer than 450,000 distinct CDR3 sequences, approximately 30% of them singletons. Sequencing was done on a sample of PBMCs. These TCRs come from a woman aged 18 to 50 in good health.

This clonotype has more than one count but fewer than ten. The chain couples TRBV29-1 to TRBJ2-6; D remains ambiguous. The CDR3 extends over 13 amino acids. V shed 4 bases and J shed 4 bases, with 8 bases lying between them. Germline values: CDR1 SQVTM, CDR2 ANQGSEA. The DNA for the CDR3 is TGCAGCGTTGGTCTTCCCGGGGCCAACGTCCTGACTTTC. Protein: CSVGLPGANVLTF.

The chain combines TRBV20-1 with TRBJ2-3, with TRBD1 matching over 10 bases. There are 15 residues in the CDR3. The V gene end was trimmed by 6 bases and the J gene end by 4 bases; junction bases not matched to a gene: 10. The germline CDR1 and CDR2 sequences are DFQATT and SNEGSKA (reference sequence). For the CDR3, the DNA is TGCAGTGCCCGTCCCGGGACAGGGGTGGCAGATACGCAGTATTTT. The encoded protein is CSARPGTGVADTQYF.

The genes are TRBV18 and TRBJ2-7; D is possibly TRBD2 (6 bases). The CDR3 covers 14 residues. Per the germline V gene, CDR1 is KGHSH and CDR2 is LQKENI. Trimming removed 5 bases from V and 0 bases from J, with 11 bases in between. CDR3 sequence: CASSSGTPSYEQYF. In nucleotides, the CDR3 is TGTGCCAGCTCATCCGGGACTCCCTCCTACGAGCAGTACTTC.

CDR3 DNA: TGTGCCAGCAGCTACCCTAGCGGGAGGAATGGGGATACGCAGTATTTT. This translates into CASSYPSGRNGDTQYF. V is TRBV5-6 and J is TRBJ2-3; 11 nucleotides align to TRBD2. Per the germline V gene, CDR1 is SGHDT and CDR2 is YYEEEE. The ends lost 3 bases at V and 6 bases at J; junction bases unmatched: 9. CDR3 length equals 16 residues.

The rearrangement joins TRBV9 to TRBJ1-2; D gene unclear. Trimming took 0 bases from V and 5 from J, leaving 11 bases between them. There are 14 residues in the CDR3. From germline, CDR1 is SGDLS and CDR2 YYNGEE. The CDR3 region has the DNA TGTGCCAGCAGCGTAGGGAGCGGAAATTATGGCTACACCTTC. It encodes CASSVGSGNYGYTF.

This chain links TRBV9 with TRBJ2-7; D is ambiguous. The CDR3 totals 14 residues. The V and J ends lost 2 bases and 5 bases respectively, with 14 bases between them. The germline gives CDR1 SGDLS, CDR2 YYNGEE. The CDR3 DNA sequence: TGTGCCAGCAGCGTTGTTGCCGGATCGGACGAGCAGTACTTC. It specifies CASSVVAGSDEQYF.

The chain employs TRBV9 and TRBJ2-1, with TRBD2 identical over 9 bases. The CDR3 runs 16 residues. Germline V gene lookup returns CDR1 SGDLS and CDR2 YYNGEE. The V segment lost 3 bases and the J segment 5 bases; nucleotides outside the gene matches: 9. In DNA form, the CDR3 reads TGTGCCAGCAGCGGGTCTAGCGGGAAAGGCAACAATGAGCAGTTCTTC. Its translation: CASSGSSGKGNNEQFF.

The chain employs TRBV12-3 or TRBV12-4 and TRBJ2-3; D is uncertain. This CDR3 is 13 amino acids long. V was cut by 6 bases and J by 0 bases, with 7 bases left in between. CDR3 DNA sequence: TGTGCCAGCAGAAAGTCGAGCACAGATACGCAGTATTTT. Protein sequence: CASRKSSTDTQYF.

This clonotype came up a few times. This chain uses TRBV20-1 with TRBJ1-5, with 8 positions matching TRBD1. The CDR3 spans 14 residues. Germline-derived CDR1 and CDR2 are DFQATT and SNEGSKA (reference sequence). Trimming cost V 3 bases and J 9 bases; bases outside gene matches: 10. The CDR3 region has the DNA TGCAGTGCTAGCGAACAGGGGGAAGTTCGGCCCCAGCATTTT. Protein: CSASEQGEVRPQHF.

This clonotype was picked up a small number of times. Written as DNA, the CDR3 is TGCGCCAGCAGCGTGGACAGTCTGGACACTGAAGCTTTCTTT. Translated, it gives CASSVDSLDTEAFF. The chain links TRBV5-1 to TRBJ1-1, with D possibly TRBD1 on 6 matching bases. The V end was cut by 4 bases, the J end by 3 bases, with 13 bases between. The CDR3 is 14 amino acids. Per germline, CDR1 SGHRS and CDR2 YFSETQ.

The rearrangement uses TRBV20-1 and TRBJ1-4; the D gene is possibly TRBD1 (5 bases). The germline CDR1 and CDR2 sequences are DFQATT and SNEGSKA (reference sequence). V lost 5 bases and J lost 10, with 17 bases in between. CDR3 length: 13 residues. CDR3 coding DNA: TGCAGTGCTGGGGGACCGTCCGGGGGAAAACTGTTTTTT. It is translated as CSAGGPSGGKLFF.

This clonotype was counted between two and nine times. This chain connects TRBV19 to TRBJ1-1, with TRBD1 as a possible D gene (5 bases). The CDR3 contains 14 residues. The V end lost 6 bases, the J end lost 4 bases, and 15 bases lay between the germline ends. The germline V gene has CDR1 LNHDA and CDR2 SQIVND (reference sequence). As DNA, the CDR3 is TGTGCCAGTAGCCGAGGGCAGGGCCCCACTGAAGCTTTCTTT. Protein: CASSRGQGPTEAFF.

The chain joins TRBV20-1 to TRBJ1-1; D is unresolved. The CDR3 length is 11 residues. The germline CDR1 and CDR2 sequences are DFQATT and SNEGSKA (reference sequence). V lost 5 bases and J lost 3, with 7 bases in between. Here the CDR3 DNA reads TGCAGTGCTCCACCACACACTGAAGCTTTCTTT. Amino acids: CSAPPHTEAFF.

Only a few counts were recorded for this clonotype. V usage is TRBV12-3 or TRBV12-4 and J usage is TRBJ2-5, with D unresolved. This CDR3 comprises 14 residues. V lost 6 bases and J 4 bases, leaving 15 bases between the germline ends. CDR3 sequence reads: CASSLSMGRETQYF. The CDR3 DNA sequence: TGTGCCAGCAGCCTATCCATGGGCCGAGAGACCCAGTACTTC.

This clonotype was counted only a few times. This chain joins TRBV20-1 and TRBJ2-7; D is undetermined. V dropped 5 bases and J dropped 5 bases, with 10 bases sitting between them. Germline CDR1 DFQATT, CDR2 SNEGSKA (reference sequence). The CDR3 has 11 residues. In nucleotides, the CDR3 is TGCAGTGCTGCCGGACGGCACGAGCAGTACTTC. Translation: CSAAGRHEQYF.

This chain links TRBV2 with TRBJ2-7; D is perhaps TRBD1 or TRBD2 (5 bases each). Trimming took 5 bases from V and 3 from J, leaving 11 bases between them. This CDR3 spans 13 amino acids. The V gene's germline CDR1 is SNHLY and CDR2 FYNNEI. The DNA for the CDR3 is TGTGCCAGCAGTAGAGGGGTAAACTACGAGCAGTACTTC. It is translated as CASSRGVNYEQYF.

J is TRBJ1-2 and V is TRBV2, with 7 bases lining up with TRBD1. Losses at the gene ends were 2 bases for V and 2 bases for J; bases not matched to a gene: 5. This CDR3 region has 15 residues. In germline, CDR1 is SNHLY, CDR2 FYNNEI. The CDR3 sequence: CASSEMATGNYGYTF. DNA for the CDR3: TGTGCCAGCAGTGAAATGGCGACAGGGAACTATGGCTACACCTTC.

DNA for the CDR3: TGTGCCAGCAGCTTTTTTGGTGAAGCTTTCTTT. Protein sequence: CASSFFGEAFF. The genes are TRBV5-6 and TRBJ1-1; D gene uncertain. The CDR3 is 11 residues long. CDR1 is SGHDT and CDR2 is YYEEEE in the germline V gene. The V end lost 2 bases, the J end lost 7 bases, and 6 bases lay between the germline ends.

In this sample, this clonotype turned up a few times. The chain carries TRBV20-1 and TRBJ2-3; 12 nucleotides align to TRBD2. Germline lookup yields CDR1 DFQATT and CDR2 SNEGSKA (reference sequence). The CDR3 totals 16 residues. V was clipped by 0 bases and J by 2 bases; unmatched bases: 3. The DNA of the CDR3 is TGCAGTGCTAGAGAACGACTAGCGGGAGACACAGATACGCAGTATTTT. Amino acid sequence: CSARERLAGDTDTQYF.

This clonotype has only one observation. A much larger clone lies a single base off, so this may be a read error. The chain joins TRBV10-3 to TRBJ2-5; 7 bases are a match to TRBD1. This CDR3 has 14 residues. CDR1 ENHRY and CDR2 SYGVKD come from the germline V gene. CDR3 bases: TGTGCCATCAGTGTGACAGGGAACCAAGGGACCCAGTACTTC. This codes for CAISVTGNQGTQYF.

In this sample, this clonotype turned up a few times. The rearrangement links TRBV7-9 to TRBJ1-2, with a weak D call TRBD1 (6 bases). Per the germline V gene, CDR1 is SEHNR and CDR2 is FQNEAQ (reference sequence). CDR3 length: 15 amino acids. Trimming cost V 4 bases and J 8 bases, with 20 bases left between them. Written as DNA, the CDR3 is TGTGCCAGCAGCTATCCAAACAGGGAAGAGGAGGGCTACACCTTC. Translating it yields CASSYPNREEEGYTF.

V usage is TRBV5-1 and J usage is TRBJ1-6; 9 positions agree with TRBD1. The V gene end was trimmed by 4 bases and the J gene end by 7 bases; junction bases not matched to a gene: 3. Germline V gene sequence: CDR1 SGHRS, CDR2 YFSETQ. The length of the CDR3 is 14 residues. CDR3 amino acids: CASSGQGMNSPLHF. Here the CDR3 DNA reads TGCGCCAGCAGCGGACAGGGGATGAATTCACCCCTCCACTTT. Full variable domain (rest looked up from reference TRBV5-1 and TRBJ1-6): KAGVTQTPRYLIKTRGQQVTLSCSPISGHRSVSWYQQTPGQGLQFLFEYFSETQRNKGNFPGRFSGRQFSNSRSEMNVSTLELGDSALYLCASSGQGMNSPLHFGNGTRLTVT.